Listed below are T cell receptor beta chains from one sample, sequenced in a study of resident and recirculating memory T cells in vitiligo. Repertoires were generated with immunoSEQ multiplex PCR, while TCRdb's copy carries only in-frame clones and drops some. The sample has some 70,000 clones; 80% to 95% are singletons. The specimen was blood. The receptor set was obtained from a male donor with vitiligo. Each CDR3 is given with its conserved first and last residue. Each record gives: V gene, D gene, clone size, J gene, CDR3 DNA, CDR3 protein. A D gene is named only where the DNA matches it firmly. Some rows mark clone size as missing; the rest say once, few, many or name a class of expanded clone.

v_call: TRBV27
d_call: .
clone_size: .
j_call: TRBJ2-5
cdr3_nt: TGTGCCAGCAGTTTAAACGTACCCGAGAGGCAAGAGACCCAGTACTTC
cdr3_aa: CASSLNVPERQETQYF

v_call: TRBV6-5
d_call: .
clone_size: .
j_call: TRBJ1-5
cdr3_nt: TGTGCCAGCCGGGGGGGTCGCAATCAGCCCCAGCATTTT
cdr3_aa: CASRGGRNQPQHF

v_call: TRBV7-6
d_call: TRBD1
clone_size: .
j_call: TRBJ1-1
cdr3_nt: TGTGCCAGCAGCTTATGGCGAGGGGATGCCGGGACAGGGGACACTGAAGCTTTCTTT
cdr3_aa: CASSLWRGDAGTGDTEAFF

v_call: TRBV27
d_call: TRBD2
clone_size: .
j_call: TRBJ2-1
cdr3_nt: TGTGCCAGCAGTTTAGCGGGAAGCGGGGGTTACAATGAGCAGTTCTTC
cdr3_aa: CASSLAGSGGYNEQFF

v_call: TRBV25-1
d_call: .
clone_size: .
j_call: TRBJ1-6
cdr3_nt: TGTGCCAGCAGCGGGAGCGGAGATTCACCCCTCCACTTT
cdr3_aa: CASSGSGDSPLHF

v_call: TRBV10-3
d_call: TRBD1
clone_size: once
j_call: TRBJ2-7
cdr3_nt: TGTGCCATCAGTTCCCCCGGGACAGGGGCCTACGAGCAGTACTTC
cdr3_aa: CAISSPGTGAYEQYF

v_call: TRBV5-4
d_call: .
clone_size: once
j_call: TRBJ2-2
cdr3_nt: TGTGCCAGCAGCTTGGTAGGGGTTAACACCGGGGAGCTGTTTTTT
cdr3_aa: CASSLVGVNTGELFF

v_call: TRBV12-5
d_call: .
clone_size: .
j_call: TRBJ2-7
cdr3_nt: TGTGCTAGTGGTTCAACGACGGGGGAGCAGTACTTC
cdr3_aa: CASGSTTGEQYF

v_call: TRBV5-1
d_call: .
clone_size: .
j_call: TRBJ1-6
cdr3_nt: TGCGCCAGCAGCCGGACTTTAAATAATTCACCCCTCCACTTT
cdr3_aa: CASSRTLNNSPLHF

v_call: TRBV7-3
d_call: TRBD2
clone_size: .
j_call: TRBJ2-5
cdr3_nt: TGTGCCAGCAGCTTAAAGGAGCTAGCGGGGGTGATCCGTCAAGAGACCCAGTACTTC
cdr3_aa: CASSLKELAGVIRQETQYF

v_call: TRBV19
d_call: .
clone_size: few
j_call: TRBJ1-5
cdr3_nt: TGTGCCAGTAGCATGGATCCTAATCAGGGGCTTAATCAGCCCCAGCATTTT
cdr3_aa: CASSMDPNQGLNQPQHF

v_call: TRBV4-2
d_call: .
clone_size: .
j_call: TRBJ1-2
cdr3_nt: TGTGCCAGCAGCCAAGATGGGGCAGGGTCACCCTTCTATGGCTACACCTTC
cdr3_aa: CASSQDGAGSPFYGYTF

v_call: TRBV20-1
d_call: TRBD2
clone_size: once
j_call: TRBJ2-3
cdr3_nt: TGCAGTGCAGGACTAGCGGGAGAGCAGTATTTT
cdr3_aa: CSAGLAGEQYF

v_call: TRBV7-9
d_call: TRBD1
clone_size: .
j_call: TRBJ2-7
cdr3_nt: TGTGCCAGCAGCTACCCCGGGACAGGGGGTACCTACGAGCAGTACTTC
cdr3_aa: CASSYPGTGGTYEQYF

v_call: TRBV27
d_call: TRBD2
clone_size: .
j_call: TRBJ2-1
cdr3_nt: TGTGCCAGCAGTTTCTGGACTAGCGGGGGGTTGAATGAGCAGTTCTTC
cdr3_aa: CASSFWTSGGLNEQFF

v_call: TRBV5-6
d_call: TRBD1
clone_size: .
j_call: TRBJ1-5
cdr3_nt: TGTGCCAGCAGCTTCGGACAGGGGTTTGGGAATCAGCCCCAGCATTTT
cdr3_aa: CASSFGQGFGNQPQHF

v_call: TRBV29-1
d_call: .
clone_size: .
j_call: TRBJ1-5
cdr3_nt: TGCAGCGTCTCGACCGCTTACGGGGGTAGCAATCAGCCCCAGCATTTT
cdr3_aa: CSVSTAYGGSNQPQHF

v_call: TRBV7-3
d_call: TRBD2
clone_size: .
j_call: TRBJ2-3
cdr3_nt: TGTGCCAGCAGCCCTGAGCGGGGGGTTTATACGCAGTATTTT
cdr3_aa: CASSPERGVYTQYF

v_call: TRBV6-5
d_call: .
clone_size: .
j_call: TRBJ1-1
cdr3_nt: TGTGCCAGCAGTTACTATAGCTTGAACACTGAAGCTTTCTTT
cdr3_aa: CASSYYSLNTEAFF

v_call: TRBV9
d_call: TRBD2
clone_size: once
j_call: TRBJ2-1
cdr3_nt: TGTGCCAGCAGCGCCGGGGGGGCCGGAGTATACAATGAGCAGTTCTTC
cdr3_aa: CASSAGGAGVYNEQFF

v_call: TRBV4-3
d_call: .
clone_size: .
j_call: TRBJ1-3
cdr3_nt: TGCGCCAGCAGCCAAGAAGCGGGTTACTCTGGAAACACCATATATTTT
cdr3_aa: CASSQEAGYSGNTIYF

v_call: TRBV19
d_call: .
clone_size: .
j_call: TRBJ2-3
cdr3_nt: TGTGCCAGTAGTAGTATTCCGGGTGCGTCTAGCACAGATACGCAGTATTTT
cdr3_aa: CASSSIPGASSTDTQYF

v_call: TRBV6-6
d_call: .
clone_size: .
j_call: TRBJ2-7
cdr3_nt: TGTGCCAGCAGCACGAGCGGATACGAGCAGTACTTC
cdr3_aa: CASSTSGYEQYF

v_call: TRBV18
d_call: TRBD1
clone_size: .
j_call: TRBJ2-3
cdr3_nt: TGTGCCAGCTCACCGCAGGGGGCGACCGGTACAGATACGCAGTATTTT
cdr3_aa: CASSPQGATGTDTQYF

v_call: TRBV5-1
d_call: TRBD2
clone_size: .
j_call: TRBJ2-5
cdr3_nt: TGCGCCAGCAGCTTATCCTCGACTAGCGGGGAAGAGACCCAGTACTTC
cdr3_aa: CASSLSSTSGEETQYF